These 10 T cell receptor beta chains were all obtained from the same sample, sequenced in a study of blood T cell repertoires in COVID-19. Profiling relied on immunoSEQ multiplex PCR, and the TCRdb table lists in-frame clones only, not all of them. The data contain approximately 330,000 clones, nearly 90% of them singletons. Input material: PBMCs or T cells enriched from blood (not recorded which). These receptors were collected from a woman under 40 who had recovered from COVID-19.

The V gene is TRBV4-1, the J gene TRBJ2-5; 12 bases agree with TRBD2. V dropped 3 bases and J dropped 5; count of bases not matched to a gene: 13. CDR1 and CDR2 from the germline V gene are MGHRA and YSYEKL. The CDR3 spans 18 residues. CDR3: CASSHGLAGGPQRETQYF. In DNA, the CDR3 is TGCGCCAGCAGCCATGGGCTAGCGGGAGGGCCACAGCGGGAGACCCAGTACTTC.

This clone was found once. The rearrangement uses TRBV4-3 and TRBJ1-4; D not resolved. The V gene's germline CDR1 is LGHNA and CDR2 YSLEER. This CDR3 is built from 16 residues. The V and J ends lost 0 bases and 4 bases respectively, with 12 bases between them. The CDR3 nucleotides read TGCGCCAGCAGCCAAGATCCCCAGGCCTATAATGAAAAACTGTTTTTT. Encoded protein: CASSQDPQAYNEKLFF.

The CDR3 spells CASSLGVLGNQPQHF. CDR3 sequence (DNA): TGTGCCAGCAGCTTAGGTGTTCTAGGCAATCAGCCCCAGCATTTT. J is TRBJ1-5 and V is TRBV7-2; D is uncertain. The ends were cut back, 1 base at V and 2 bases at J, with 9 bases in the middle. Germline values: CDR1 SGHTA, CDR2 FQGNSA. The CDR3 sequence is 15 residues long. The full variable domain, rest sourced from reference TRBV7-2 and TRBJ1-5, is GAGVSQSPSNKVTEKGKDVELRCDPISGHTALYWYRQSLGQGLEFLIYFQGNSAPDKSGLPSDRFSAERTGGSVSTLTIQRTQQEDSAVYLCASSLGVLGNQPQHFGDGTRLSIL.

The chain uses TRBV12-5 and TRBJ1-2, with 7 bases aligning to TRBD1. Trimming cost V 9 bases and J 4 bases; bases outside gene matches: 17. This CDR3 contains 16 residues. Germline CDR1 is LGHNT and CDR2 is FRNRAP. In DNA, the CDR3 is TGTGCTAGCGGGTTCTTAGCGACAGGGCCACTCTATGGCTACACCTTC. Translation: CASGFLATGPLYGYTF.

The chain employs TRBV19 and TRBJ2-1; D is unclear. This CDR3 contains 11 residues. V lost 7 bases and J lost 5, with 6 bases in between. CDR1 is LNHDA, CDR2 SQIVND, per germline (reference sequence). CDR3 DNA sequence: TGTGCCAGTATTAAAAACAATGAGCAGTTCTTC. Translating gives CASIKNNEQFF.

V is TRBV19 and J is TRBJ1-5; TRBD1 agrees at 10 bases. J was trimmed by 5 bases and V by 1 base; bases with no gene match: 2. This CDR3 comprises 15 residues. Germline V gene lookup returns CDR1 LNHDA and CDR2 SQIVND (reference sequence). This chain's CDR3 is CASSIGQGAHQPQHF. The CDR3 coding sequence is TGTGCCAGTAGTATAGGACAGGGGGCCCATCAGCCCCAGCATTTT.

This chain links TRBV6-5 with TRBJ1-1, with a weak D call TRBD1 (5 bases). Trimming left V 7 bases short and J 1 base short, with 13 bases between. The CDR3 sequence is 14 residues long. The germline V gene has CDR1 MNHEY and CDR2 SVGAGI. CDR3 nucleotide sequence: TGTGCCAGCACACGGACACTGCGGAACACTGAAGCTTTCTTT. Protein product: CASTRTLRNTEAFF.

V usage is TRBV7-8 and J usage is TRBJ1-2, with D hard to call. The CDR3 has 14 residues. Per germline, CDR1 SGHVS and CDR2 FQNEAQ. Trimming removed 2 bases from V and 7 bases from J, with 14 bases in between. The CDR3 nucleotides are TGTGCCAGCAGCTTATCTGGGCAGATTGGTGGCTACACCTTC. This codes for CASSLSGQIGGYTF.

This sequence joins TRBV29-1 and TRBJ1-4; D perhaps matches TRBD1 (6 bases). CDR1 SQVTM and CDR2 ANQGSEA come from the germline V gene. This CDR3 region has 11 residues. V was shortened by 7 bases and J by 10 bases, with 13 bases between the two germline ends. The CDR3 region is CSARTVRKLFF. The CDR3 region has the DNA TGCAGCGCTCGGACAGTCAGAAAACTGTTTTTT. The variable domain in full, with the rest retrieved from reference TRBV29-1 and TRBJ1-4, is SAVISQKPSRDICQRGTSLTIQCQVDSQVTMMFWYRQQPGQSLTLIATANQGSEATYESGFVIDKFPISRPNLTFSTLTVSNMSPEDSSIYLCSARTVRKLFFGSGTQLSVL.

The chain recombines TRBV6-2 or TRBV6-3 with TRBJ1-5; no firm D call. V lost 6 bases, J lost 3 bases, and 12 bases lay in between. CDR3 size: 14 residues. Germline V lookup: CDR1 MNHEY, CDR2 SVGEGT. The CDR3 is CASSNAGLNQPQHF. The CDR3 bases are TGTGCCAGCAGCAATGCAGGCCTCAATCAGCCCCAGCATTTT.